The 15 T cell receptor beta chains given below trace back to one sample, sequenced in a study of blood T cell repertoires in COVID-19. Repertoires were generated with immunoSEQ multiplex PCR, while TCRdb's copy carries only in-frame clones and drops some. The table records fewer than 200,000 clones, approximately 80% of them present only once. The sample comprised peripheral blood. These receptors were taken from an elderly woman with COVID-19, enrolled during active disease.

The count of this clone is one. The chain links TRBV5-8 to TRBJ1-1; D unclear. V lost 0 bases to trimming and J lost 6 bases, with 12 bases between them. The CDR3 is 14 amino acids. Germline-derived CDR1 and CDR2 are SGHTS and YDEGEE. CDR3: CASSLEVFSAEAFF. The CDR3 DNA reads TGTGCCAGCAGCTTGGAAGTCTTTTCGGCTGAAGCTTTCTTT.

The chain couples TRBV4-1 to TRBJ2-1; a weak D match, TRBD1 (6 bases). Germline-derived CDR1 and CDR2 are MGHRA and YSYEKL. With 4 bases removed from V and 4 bases from J, the gap between germline ends came to 11 bases. This CDR3 contains 14 residues. CDR3 amino acids: CASSRVGQYNEQFF. The CDR3, as DNA: TGCGCCAGCAGCCGCGTAGGACAGTACAATGAGCAGTTCTTC.

The chain uses TRBV5-1 and TRBJ2-3; no clear D. Deletions cut 0 bases from V and 4 bases from J, with 9 bases between. Germline values: CDR1 SGHRS, CDR2 YFSETQ. CDR3 length equals 14 residues. The CDR3 region is CASSLARSPDTQYF. DNA for the CDR3: TGCGCCAGCAGCTTGGCTAGAAGTCCAGATACGCAGTATTTT.

This chain uses TRBV5-8 with TRBJ1-2; tentative D call: TRBD1 (5 bases). The CDR3 consists of 16 residues. Germline CDR1 SGHTS, CDR2 YDEGEE. Trimming took off 0 bases at V and 4 bases at J, with 16 bases between the two ends. CDR3 sequence reads: CASSLATGVTPYGYTF. For the CDR3, the DNA is TGTGCCAGCAGCTTGGCCACAGGAGTAACCCCCTATGGCTACACCTTC.

The chain employs TRBV9 and TRBJ2-7; D is ambiguous. The V gene's germline CDR1 is SGDLS and CDR2 YYNGEE. Trimming shortened V by 0 bases and J by 2 bases, and 9 bases separated the two germline ends. The CDR3 has 14 amino acids. CDR3 sequence: CASSVEAGTYEQYF. The DNA of the CDR3 is TGTGCCAGCAGCGTAGAGGCAGGAACCTACGAGCAGTACTTC.

This rearrangement joins TRBV19 to TRBJ2-2; D is ambiguous. In germline, CDR1 is LNHDA, CDR2 SQIVND (reference sequence). This CDR3 region has 15 residues. V dropped 4 bases and J dropped 5 bases, with 14 bases sitting between them. The CDR3 spells CASSTRVQRTGELFF. CDR3 bases: TGTGCCAGTAGTACCCGGGTCCAGAGGACCGGGGAGCTGTTTTTT.

The chain joins TRBV6-1 to TRBJ2-7; perhaps TRBD1 as D (6 bases). Germline V gives CDR1 MNHNS, CDR2 SASEGT. The CDR3 totals 15 residues. Trimming cost V 0 bases and J 6 bases, with 15 bases left between them. The CDR3 sequence: CASSEATWQGSEQYF. The CDR3 DNA follows: TGTGCCAGCAGTGAAGCTACGTGGCAGGGGAGCGAGCAGTACTTC.

J is TRBJ2-1 and V is TRBV19; 15 nucleotides line up with TRBD2. Germline V gene sequence: CDR1 LNHDA, CDR2 SQIVND (reference sequence). Trimming at V came to 4 bases and at J to 0 bases, leaving 1 base not matched to a gene. The CDR3 spans 17 residues. The CDR3 region has the DNA TGTGCCAGTAGTAGGACTAGCGGGAGGGCCTCCTACAATGAGCAGTTCTTC. It encodes CASSRTSGRASYNEQFF.

This chain uses TRBV30 with TRBJ1-2, with 9 bases fitting TRBD1. Unmatched junction bases numbered 6, after V lost 5 bases and J lost 5 bases. Germline CDR1 GTSNPN, CDR2 SVGIG (reference sequence). This CDR3 region has 13 residues. CDR3 amino acids: CAWSPGQGYGYTF. CDR3 in DNA: TGTGCCTGGTCACCAGGACAGGGGTATGGCTACACCTTC.

The chain carries TRBV19 and TRBJ1-2; 8 nucleotides match TRBD1. V trimming: 1 base; J trimming: 0 bases; junction bases outside the gene matches: 4. Per germline, CDR1 LNHDA and CDR2 SQIVND (reference sequence). CDR3 length: 16 amino acids. DNA of the CDR3: TGTGCCAGTAGTATAGCTGGACAGGGAACTAACTATGGCTACACCTTC. It codes for CASSIAGQGTNYGYTF.

This chain links TRBV5-1 with TRBJ1-4; D is uncertain. Trimming removed 0 bases from V and 5 bases from J, with 8 bases in between. The CDR3 extends over 14 amino acids. The germline V gene has CDR1 SGHRS and CDR2 YFSETQ. The CDR3 loop is CASSLGQMNEKLFF. Here the CDR3 DNA reads TGCGCCAGCAGCTTGGGACAAATGAATGAAAAACTGTTTTTT.

CDR3 protein: CASSQNTGLAETQYF. CDR3 bases: TGCGCCAGCAGCCAAAACACAGGACTAGCCGAGACCCAGTACTTC. The chain links TRBV4-1 to TRBJ2-5; 8 positions agree with TRBD2. The CDR3 contains 15 residues. From germline, CDR1 is MGHRA and CDR2 YSYEKL. V dropped 2 bases and J dropped 5; count of bases not matched to a gene: 7.

V and J are TRBV4-2 and TRBJ1-3; 7 bases align to TRBD1. CDR1 is LGHNA and CDR2 is YNFKEQ in the germline V gene. The CDR3 spans 17 residues. V dropped 0 bases and J dropped 1; count of bases not matched to a gene: 6. For the CDR3, the DNA is TGTGCCAGCAGCCAAGAGGGGTCAGGGGGTTCTGGAAACACCATATATTTT. It codes for CASSQEGSGGSGNTIYF.

V and J are TRBV24-1 and TRBJ2-1; 14 positions match TRBD2. In germline, CDR1 is KGHDR, CDR2 SFDVKD. With V trimmed by 4 bases and J by 8 bases, 3 bases remained unmatched. The CDR3 extends over 15 amino acids. The DNA for the CDR3 is TGTGCCACCAGTGACCAGGGACTAGCGGGAGATGAGCAGTTCTTC. It codes for CATSDQGLAGDEQFF.

This clone was counted only a few times. The chain couples TRBV19 to TRBJ1-5; D remains ambiguous. Trimming took 7 bases from V and 7 from J, leaving 14 bases between them. CDR3 length: 13 residues. Germline lookup yields CDR1 LNHDA and CDR2 SQIVND (reference sequence). The CDR3 sequence is CASKGGGNQPQHF. The CDR3 DNA reads as TGTGCCAGTAAAGGAGGTGGGAACCAGCCCCAGCATTTT.